This is a list of T cell receptor beta chains from one sample in a study. TCRdb re-derived calls from the RT-PCR reads in MiXCR, one entry per CDR3 protein. Of hundreds of thousands of distinct CDR3 sequences listed, 14% were seen once; the top ten hold about 3.9%. Sequenced input: memory CD4+ T cells from blood. The receptors were gathered from a female donor in good health, serving as a healthy control. Each CDR3 is given with its conserved first and last residue. The D gene is left open where the match is weak. The size field is filled for only some rows; it gives once, few, many or a size class.

V gene: TRBV15; clone size: many; D gene: .; J gene: TRBJ2-7; CDR3 DNA: TGTGCCACCAGCAGAGGCACAGGATACGAGCAGTACTTC; CDR3 protein: CATSRGTGYEQYF
V gene: TRBV4-1; clone size: few; D gene: .; J gene: TRBJ2-1; CDR3 DNA: TGCGCCAGCAGCCAAGAATGGTTCCCGCAGTTCTTC; CDR3 protein: CASSQEWFPQFF
V gene: TRBV6-1; clone size: few; D gene: .; J gene: TRBJ2-3; CDR3 DNA: TGTGCCGGGCGCGGGAACACAGATACGCAGTATTTT; CDR3 protein: CAGRGNTDTQYF
V gene: TRBV10-1; clone size: few; D gene: .; J gene: TRBJ1-1; CDR3 DNA: TGCGCCAGCAGTGAGTCGCGGGGAAGGGTCACTGAAGCTTTCTTT; CDR3 protein: CASSESRGRVTEAFF
V gene: TRBV3-1; clone size: .; D gene: .; J gene: TRBJ2-1; CDR3 DNA: TGTGCCAGCAGCCAAGGCCGGCAGGAGTTCGAGCAGTTCTTC; CDR3 protein: CASSQGRQEFEQFF
V gene: TRBV29-1; clone size: .; D gene: .; J gene: TRBJ1-5; CDR3 DNA: TGCAGCGTTTCCGACGGAAGGGGCAATCAGCCCCAGCATTTT; CDR3 protein: CSVSDGRGNQPQHF
V gene: TRBV20-1; clone size: few; D gene: TRBD1; J gene: TRBJ2-2; CDR3 DNA: TGCAGTGCTAGAGGACAGGGGGACACCGGGGAGCTGTTTTTT; CDR3 protein: CSARGQGDTGELFF
V gene: TRBV29-1; clone size: many; D gene: TRBD2; J gene: TRBJ2-1; CDR3 DNA: TGCAGCGCAAAGCCCGGGACTAGCCTTTATGAGCAGTTCTTC; CDR3 protein: CSAKPGTSLYEQFF
V gene: TRBV20-1; clone size: few; D gene: .; J gene: TRBJ2-2; CDR3 DNA: TGCAGTGCAGCGAACACCGGGGAGCTGTTTTTT; CDR3 protein: CSAANTGELFF
V gene: TRBV7-9; clone size: few; D gene: .; J gene: TRBJ1-2; CDR3 DNA: TGTGCCAGCAGCTTAACGGCAGGCTCCTATGGCTACACCTTC; CDR3 protein: CASSLTAGSYGYTF
V gene: TRBV7-9; clone size: .; D gene: TRBD2; J gene: TRBJ2-5; CDR3 DNA: TGTGCCAGCAGCGCCGGGACTAGCGGGATGGAGACCCAGTACTTC; CDR3 protein: CASSAGTSGMETQYF
V gene: TRBV20-1; clone size: few; D gene: TRBD2; J gene: TRBJ2-3; CDR3 DNA: TGCAGTGCTAGTATCGGACTAGCGGGAGTCACAGATACGCAGTATTTT; CDR3 protein: CSASIGLAGVTDTQYF
V gene: TRBV5-1; clone size: .; D gene: TRBD1; J gene: TRBJ1-5; CDR3 DNA: TGCGCCAGCAGCCCGGGACAGGGCCTTAATCAGCCCCAGCATTTT; CDR3 protein: CASSPGQGLNQPQHF
V gene: TRBV7-3; clone size: many; D gene: .; J gene: TRBJ2-3; CDR3 DNA: TGTGCCAGCAGCTTAGATACGGGCGCAGATACGCAGTATTTT; CDR3 protein: CASSLDTGADTQYF
V gene: TRBV20-1; clone size: many; D gene: TRBD2; J gene: TRBJ2-1; CDR3 DNA: TGCAGTGCCCACATGGGACTAGCGGGAAAGAATGAGCAGTTCTTC; CDR3 protein: CSAHMGLAGKNEQFF
V gene: TRBV5-5; clone size: many; D gene: .; J gene: TRBJ1-1; CDR3 DNA: TGTGCCAGCAGCCGGGTTTCGAACACTGAAGCTTTCTTT; CDR3 protein: CASSRVSNTEAFF
V gene: TRBV24-1; clone size: .; D gene: TRBD1; J gene: TRBJ1-5; CDR3 DNA: TGTGCCACCAGTGATTCGCCAGGGGGCCATCAGCCCCAGCATTTT; CDR3 protein: CATSDSPGGHQPQHF
V gene: TRBV2; clone size: .; D gene: TRBD2; J gene: TRBJ2-1; CDR3 DNA: TGTGCCAGCGTTTTTAGCGGGACCTCCAATGAGCAGTTCTTC; CDR3 protein: CASVFSGTSNEQFF
V gene: TRBV2; clone size: few; D gene: .; J gene: TRBJ1-2; CDR3 DNA: TGTGCCAGCAGTGAATCGTTGCGGGGCTACACCTTC; CDR3 protein: CASSESLRGYTF
V gene: TRBV29-1; clone size: .; D gene: .; J gene: TRBJ2-5; CDR3 DNA: TGCAGCGTTTCAGGTCGGTTTCAAGAGACCCAGTACTTC; CDR3 protein: CSVSGRFQETQYF
V gene: TRBV12-3/TRBV12-4; clone size: .; D gene: TRBD2; J gene: TRBJ2-1; CDR3 DNA: TGTGCCAGCAGTTTAGCTGCGGGGGGACCCAGCTCCTACAATGAGCAGTTCTTC; CDR3 protein: CASSLAAGGPSSYNEQFF
V gene: TRBV10-3; clone size: few; D gene: .; J gene: TRBJ2-5; CDR3 DNA: TGTGCCATCAAAGGGGAACAAGAGACCCAGTACTTC; CDR3 protein: CAIKGEQETQYF
V gene: TRBV10-3; clone size: many; D gene: TRBD2; J gene: TRBJ2-5; CDR3 DNA: TGTGCCAGCCGGGGGACTAGCGGGAGTAACTACCAAGAGACCCAGTACTTC; CDR3 protein: CASRGTSGSNYQETQYF
V gene: TRBV12-3/TRBV12-4; clone size: many; D gene: TRBD1; J gene: TRBJ1-1; CDR3 DNA: TGTGCCAGCAGTCCCCGACAGGGTAACACTGAAGCTTTCTTT; CDR3 protein: CASSPRQGNTEAFF
V gene: TRBV11-2; clone size: .; D gene: TRBD2; J gene: TRBJ2-3; CDR3 DNA: TGTGCCAGCAGCTTCCTTCGGGGCGGGAGTCGATGGGGAGATACGCAGTATTTT; CDR3 protein: CASSFLRGGSRWGDTQYF
V gene: TRBV20-1; clone size: .; D gene: TRBD1; J gene: TRBJ1-6; CDR3 DNA: TGCAGTGCTAGACCTGCACCGGGACAGGAAAATTCACCCCTCCACTTT; CDR3 protein: CSARPAPGQENSPLHF
V gene: TRBV20-1; clone size: many; D gene: .; J gene: TRBJ2-7; CDR3 DNA: TGCAGTTCCGGAACCTACGAGCAGTACTTC; CDR3 protein: CSSGTYEQYF
V gene: TRBV4-3; clone size: .; D gene: TRBD2; J gene: TRBJ2-1; CDR3 DNA: TGCGCCAGCAGCCGACTAGCGGGAGATTCCTACAATGAGCAGTTCTTC; CDR3 protein: CASSRLAGDSYNEQFF
V gene: TRBV15; clone size: few; D gene: TRBD2; J gene: TRBJ2-3; CDR3 DNA: TGTGCCACCAGCAGAGTGCGGGGGGTCTTTGGTACGCAGTATTTT; CDR3 protein: CATSRVRGVFGTQYF
V gene: TRBV20-1; clone size: .; D gene: TRBD1; J gene: TRBJ2-5; CDR3 DNA: TGCAGTGCCCCGGACAGGGTGTCACCCCAAGAGACCCAGTACTTC; CDR3 protein: CSAPDRVSPQETQYF
V gene: TRBV20-1; clone size: .; D gene: TRBD2; J gene: TRBJ2-3; CDR3 DNA: TGCAGTGCCCCACGCGGGACTAGCGGGAGGGCCGATAGAGATACGCAGTATTTT; CDR3 protein: CSAPRGTSGRADRDTQYF
V gene: TRBV28; clone size: .; D gene: TRBD2; J gene: TRBJ2-3; CDR3 DNA: TGTGCCAGCACCCTCCCCACTAGCGGGATTACAGATACGCAGTATTTT; CDR3 protein: CASTLPTSGITDTQYF
V gene: TRBV10-3; clone size: many; D gene: .; J gene: TRBJ1-6; CDR3 DNA: TGTGCCATCAGTGATCTGGGGGGGACTTATTCACCCCTCCACTTT; CDR3 protein: CAISDLGGTYSPLHF
V gene: TRBV12-3/TRBV12-4; clone size: few; D gene: TRBD2; J gene: TRBJ2-2; CDR3 DNA: TGTGCCAGCAGTGGGACTAGGAGGAGTATCGAGGGCACCGGGGAGCTGTTTTTT; CDR3 protein: CASSGTRRSIEGTGELFF
V gene: TRBV7-2; clone size: .; D gene: TRBD1; J gene: TRBJ1-3; CDR3 DNA: TGTGCCAGCACCAGACAGGGATCGTACTCTGGAAACACCATATATTTT; CDR3 protein: CASTRQGSYSGNTIYF
V gene: TRBV7-9; clone size: many; D gene: TRBD2; J gene: TRBJ2-5; CDR3 DNA: TGTGCCAGCAGCTCCCGACTAGCGGGAGGAGAGACCCAGTACTTC; CDR3 protein: CASSSRLAGGETQYF
V gene: TRBV10-3; clone size: many; D gene: TRBD1; J gene: TRBJ2-1; CDR3 DNA: TGTGCCATCAGTGACAGGGGGCATGAGCAGTTCTTC; CDR3 protein: CAISDRGHEQFF
V gene: TRBV12-1; clone size: .; D gene: .; J gene: TRBJ2-7; CDR3 DNA: TGTGCCAGCAGCTGGCACGAAATCTACGAGCAGTACTTC; CDR3 protein: CASSWHEIYEQYF
V gene: TRBV12-3/TRBV12-4; clone size: few; D gene: TRBD2; J gene: TRBJ2-3; CDR3 DNA: TGTGCCAGCAGTTCGCAGCGGGAGGGCCGAGATACGCAGTATTTT; CDR3 protein: CASSSQREGRDTQYF
V gene: TRBV20-1; clone size: .; D gene: TRBD2; J gene: TRBJ2-1; CDR3 DNA: TGCAGTGCCATAACTCCGGCGGGAGGCACCTACAATGAGCAGTTCTTC; CDR3 protein: CSAITPAGGTYNEQFF
V gene: TRBV9; clone size: .; D gene: .; J gene: TRBJ2-3; CDR3 DNA: TGTGCCAGCAGTGGCGGGAACTTAGCAGATACGCAGTATTTT; CDR3 protein: CASSGGNLADTQYF